These 14 T cell receptor beta chains came from one sample sequenced in a study of blood T cells in healthy people across ages. Primers used in a second PCR of about 7 to 11 cycles were a sample-barcoded 5' primer and a J-beta primer mix. TCRdb processed the 5' RACE reads anew with MiXCR; each CDR3 protein has one entry. The sample has around 870,000 distinct CDR3 sequences, less than 35% seen once; the top ten hold 15% to 20%. Input material: blood. These receptors all come from a woman older than 75 in good health.

In regard to this clonotype: Possible read error: a much larger clone is one base away. The rearrangement uses TRBV28 and TRBJ2-5, with D hard to call. Trimming took off 4 bases at V and 13 bases at J, with 28 bases between the two ends. The V gene's germline CDR1 is MDHEN and CDR2 SYDVKM. The CDR3 contains 16 residues. The CDR3 spells CASSSVSSRERVRTYF. Here the CDR3 DNA reads TGTGCCAGCAGTTCCGTAAGTTCCCGTGAAAGGGTTAGGACGTACTTC.

This clonotype was seen many times. The chain has TRBV16 and TRBJ2-7, with 7 positions matching TRBD1. The CDR3 runs 15 residues. The V gene's germline CDR1 is KGHSY and CDR2 FQNENV. V lost 2 bases, J lost 5 bases, and 9 bases stayed unmatched. The CDR3 DNA is TGTGCCAGCAGCCAAAACAGGGGCCGGAGCGACGAGCAGTACTTC. This translates into CASSQNRGRSDEQYF.

In DNA, the CDR3 is TGTGCCAGCGCTACAGGGGGCGGTTGGGAGCAGTACTTC. Its translation: CASATGGGWEQYF. This rearrangement joins TRBV19 to TRBJ2-5; TRBD1 agrees at 9 bases. V shed 9 bases, J shed 11 bases, and the junction held 13 bases outside the gene matches. This CDR3 is built from 13 residues. Germline-derived CDR1 and CDR2 are LNHDA and SQIVND (reference sequence).

This clonotype was observed many times. The chain carries TRBV12-3 or TRBV12-4 and TRBJ1-1; a weak D match, TRBD1 (6 bases). V was shortened by 4 bases and J by 1 base, with 10 bases between the two germline ends. The length of the CDR3 is 14 residues. The CDR3 DNA sequence: TGTGCCAGCAGTTGGGGGGGCCAGAACACTGAAGCTTTCTTT. Translating gives CASSWGGQNTEAFF.

The table lists this clonotype with a few counts. The chain joins TRBV7-9 to TRBJ2-7; D remains unclear. This CDR3 is built from 12 residues. Trimming pared 2 bases from V and 3 bases from J, leaving 5 bases between. CDR1 and CDR2 from the germline V gene are SEHNR and FQNEAQ (reference sequence). The CDR3 loop reads CASSLLDYEQYF. CDR3 nucleotide sequence: TGTGCCAGCAGCTTACTTGACTACGAGCAGTACTTC.

The chain couples TRBV20-1 to TRBJ2-2; D tentatively reads TRBD1 or TRBD2 (5 bases each). The CDR3 extends over 14 amino acids. Trimming stripped 4 bases from V and 6 bases from J, with 15 bases between. CDR1 is DFQATT and CDR2 is SNEGSKA in the germline V gene (reference sequence). The CDR3 loop is CSATNNRGAGELFF. DNA of the CDR3: TGCAGTGCTACAAATAATAGAGGGGCCGGGGAGCTGTTTTTT.

This clonotype showed up just a few times. The chain couples TRBV3-1 to TRBJ2-3, with D perhaps matching TRBD1 (6 bases). Looked up from germline, CDR1 is LGHDT and CDR2 is YNNKEL (reference sequence). CDR3 length equals 13 residues. Trimming left V 3 bases short and J 6 bases short, with 10 bases between. CDR3 nucleotide sequence: TGTGCCAGCAGCCACCGGACAGACGATACGCAGTATTTT. It encodes CASSHRTDDTQYF.

This clonotype was observed many times. This chain uses TRBV5-1 with TRBJ1-2, with 7 nucleotides matching TRBD1. With V trimmed by 0 bases and J by 6 bases, 5 bases remained unmatched. Germline V gives CDR1 SGHRS, CDR2 YFSETQ. This CDR3 region has 14 residues. The CDR3 reads CASSLVTGEDGYTF. CDR3 nucleotide sequence: TGCGCCAGCAGCTTGGTTACAGGGGAAGATGGCTACACCTTC. Combining the CDR3 with reference TRBV5-1 and TRBJ1-2 gives the whole variable domain KAGVTQTPRYLIKTRGQQVTLSCSPISGHRSVSWYQQTPGQGLQFLFEYFSETQRNKGNFPGRFSGRQFSNSRSEMNVSTLELGDSALYLCASSLVTGEDGYTFGSGTRLTVV.

The chain links TRBV12-3 or TRBV12-4 to TRBJ2-3; D ambiguous. Trimming pared 8 bases from V and 4 bases from J, leaving 7 bases between. The CDR3 is 11 amino acids. CDR3 protein: CASVSADTQYF. CDR3 in DNA: TGTGCCAGCGTGAGCGCAGATACGCAGTATTTT.

With respect to this clonotype: A read error may explain this, as a much larger clone is one base away. CDR3 bases: TGTGCCAGCAGTTTATCTGCCAGGCCGCAAGAGACCCAGTACTTC. Protein product: CASSLSARPQETQYF. The chain recombines TRBV12-3 or TRBV12-4 with TRBJ2-5; D call uncertain. The length of the CDR3 is 15 residues. The ends were cut back, 2 bases at V and 2 bases at J, with 12 bases in the middle.

This chain joins TRBV4-3 and TRBJ2-1; no definite D call. The length of the CDR3 is 15 residues. V was clipped by 2 bases and J by 4 bases, with 12 bases between them. CDR1 and CDR2 from the germline V gene are LGHNA and YSLEER. The CDR3 reads CASSQSHPRYNEQFF. The CDR3 region has the DNA TGCGCCAGCAGCCAAAGCCACCCTCGATACAATGAGCAGTTCTTC.

The V call is TRBV10-3, the J call TRBJ1-2; D might be TRBD1 (5 bases). Trimming left V 0 bases short and J 4 bases short, with 9 bases between. CDR3 length: 14 residues. Germline V CDR1 and CDR2: ENHRY, SYGVKD. The CDR3: CAISESAGSYGYTF. The CDR3 DNA is TGTGCCATCAGTGAGTCAGCAGGGTCCTATGGCTACACCTTC.

Concerning this clonotype itself: Possible read error: a much larger clone is one base away. V usage is TRBV4-3 and J usage is TRBJ2-1; D remains unclear. This CDR3 comprises 14 residues. V was trimmed by 0 bases and J by 6 bases, leaving 9 bases between them. Germline V gene sequence: CDR1 LGHNA, CDR2 YSLEER. CDR3: CASSQDLKCNEQFF. In DNA form, the CDR3 reads TGCGCCAGCAGCCAAGATTTAAAGTGCAATGAGCAGTTCTTC.

The sample holds one count of this clonotype. V usage is TRBV7-2 and J usage is TRBJ2-5; D remains ambiguous. Gene TRBJ2-7 matches the end of the DNA better, so the J call may be wrong. Germline assignment: CDR1 SGHTA and CDR2 FQGNSA. This CDR3 has 13 amino acids. CDR3 nucleotide sequence: TGTGCCAGCAGCCCCGCCGGGTACTACGAGCAGTACTTC. Translating gives CASSPAGYYEQYF.